The T cell receptor beta chain described here comes from a study of shared clonotypes between healthy human individuals. Each PCR replicate from the sorted subsets contained about 200 ng DNA, which is tens of thousands of T cell genomes. Generated by immunoSEQ multiplex PCR, the TCRdb table keeps only in-frame clones and is missing some. The sample has around 2.5 million clones, approximately 94% seen once; the top ten hold around 0.37%. Germline CDR1 SNHLY, CDR2 FYNNEI. This CDR3 is 14 amino acids long. V lost 4 bases and J 6 bases, leaving 14 bases between the germline ends. This receptor was identified in a man younger than 30 in good health. Some clones in this sample may be carry-over from other donors' samples. J is TRBJ2-3 and V is TRBV2; D could derive from TRBD1 or TRBD2 (5 bases each). Sample: naive CD4+ T cells from PBMCs. Subset given: CD45RA+ positively selected. This CDR3 reads CASSGGLAGDTQYF. Written as DNA, the CDR3 is TGTGCCAGCAGTGGTGGGCTAGCAGGGGATACGCAGTATTTT.